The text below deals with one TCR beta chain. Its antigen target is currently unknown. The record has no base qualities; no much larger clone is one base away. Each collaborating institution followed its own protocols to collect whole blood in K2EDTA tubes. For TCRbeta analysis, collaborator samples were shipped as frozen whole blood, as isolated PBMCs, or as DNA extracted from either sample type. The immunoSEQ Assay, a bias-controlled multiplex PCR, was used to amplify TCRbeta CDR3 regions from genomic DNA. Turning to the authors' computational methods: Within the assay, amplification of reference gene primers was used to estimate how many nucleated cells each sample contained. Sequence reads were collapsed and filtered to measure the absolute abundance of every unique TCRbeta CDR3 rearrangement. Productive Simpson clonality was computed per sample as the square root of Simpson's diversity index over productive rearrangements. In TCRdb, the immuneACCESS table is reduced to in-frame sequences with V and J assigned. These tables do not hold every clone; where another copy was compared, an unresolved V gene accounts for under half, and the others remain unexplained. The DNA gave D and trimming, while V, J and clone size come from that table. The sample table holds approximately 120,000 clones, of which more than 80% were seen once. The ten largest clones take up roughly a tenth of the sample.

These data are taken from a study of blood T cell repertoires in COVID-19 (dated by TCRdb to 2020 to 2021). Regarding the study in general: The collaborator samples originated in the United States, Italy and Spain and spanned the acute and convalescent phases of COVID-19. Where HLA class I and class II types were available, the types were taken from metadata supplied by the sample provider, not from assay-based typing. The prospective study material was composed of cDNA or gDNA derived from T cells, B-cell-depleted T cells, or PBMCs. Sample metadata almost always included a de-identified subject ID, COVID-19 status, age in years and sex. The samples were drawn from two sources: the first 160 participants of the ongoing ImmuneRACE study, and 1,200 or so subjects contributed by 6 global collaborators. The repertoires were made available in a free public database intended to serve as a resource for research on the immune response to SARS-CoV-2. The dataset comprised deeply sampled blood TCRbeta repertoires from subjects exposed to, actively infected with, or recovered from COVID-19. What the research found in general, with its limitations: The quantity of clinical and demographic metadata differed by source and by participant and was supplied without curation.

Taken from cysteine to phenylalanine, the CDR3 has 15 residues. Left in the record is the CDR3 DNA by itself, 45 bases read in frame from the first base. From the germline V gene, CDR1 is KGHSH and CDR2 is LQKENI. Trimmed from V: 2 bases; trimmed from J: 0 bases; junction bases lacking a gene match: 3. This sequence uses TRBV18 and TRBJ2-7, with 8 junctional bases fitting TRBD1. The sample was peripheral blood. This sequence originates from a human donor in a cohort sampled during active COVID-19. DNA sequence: TGTGCCAGCTCACCAAGGACAGGGCTCTCCTACGAGCAGTACTTC. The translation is CASSPRTGLSYEQYF.